This paragraph covers one T cell receptor (beta chain) sequence. Its matching antigen is unknown. The authors ran a second PCR of 7 to 11 cycles using a sample-barcoded 5' primer and a J-beta primer mix. A template-switch adaptor that had 12 random nucleotides put a tag on each cDNA molecule. Each CDR3 protein is one row after TCRdb ran MiXCR on the 5' RACE reads. This table holds about 1,400,000 distinct CDR3 sequences, 35% to 45% found once. This record comes from a study of blood T cells in healthy people across ages. Germline CDR1 and CDR2: SGHAT and FQNNGV. This CDR3 spans 15 amino acids. V was trimmed by 5 bases and J by 1 base, leaving 12 bases between them. Study observations and caveats: Whereas aged donors had fewer naive CD4+ cells, long-lived donors had more of them and higher diversity. The recorded TCR beta diversity per million T cells decreased in a roughly linear manner with age.

The sample was blood. The sequence was collected from a woman between 18 and 29 years old in good health. V and J are TRBV11-2 and TRBJ2-4; D is ambiguous. The CDR3 DNA is TGTGCCAGCAGCCCCGCGGCCTCGGCCAAAAACATTCAGTACTTC. This gives the protein CASSPAASAKNIQYF.